The TCR beta chain described here comes from a study of CD8 T cells in ankylosing spondylitis. V dropped 6 bases and J dropped 6; count of bases not matched to a gene: 7. This CDR3 has 15 amino acids. Study results and limitations: Reactive arthritis synovial fluid and blood previously showed some of these motif variants. Clones linked with disease were CD8+ and fairly uncommon in the peripheral blood. Ankylosing spondylitis blood appeared to be characterized by a TCR beta motif of several highly homologous variants.

The table lists this clonotype with a few counts. Its antigen is still unknown. TCRdb reprocessed the 5' RACE reads with MiXCR, giving one entry per CDR3 protein. The profile shows 250,000 or so distinct CDR3 sequences, under 20% of them singletons. Sequenced: blood, either unsorted or a sorted T cell fraction (not recorded which). The chain recombines TRBV12-3 or TRBV12-4 with TRBJ2-2, with TRBD1 identical over 10 bases. The TCR sequence derives from a male donor with ankylosing spondylitis or in good health (not recorded which). The CDR3 nucleotides read TGTGCCAGCAGCTCGGACAGGGGGTTAGCCGGGGAGCTGTTTTTT. It yields the protein CASSSDRGLAGELFF.